This record looks at one T cell receptor (beta chain) sequence and its context. Germline loops: CDR1 MNHNS, CDR2 SASEGT. There are 15 residues in the CDR3. The V segment lost 4 bases and the J segment 3 bases; nucleotides outside the gene matches: 6. This record comes from a study of cytomegalovirus exposure and HLA in healthy donors. At the level of the study: Most genotyped donors, about four fifths of some 400, had Caucasian-associated genetic ancestry.

In the PCR, 60 Vbeta and 13 Jbeta primers were used. Data came from immunoSEQ multiplex PCR; TCRdb stores just in-frame clones and leaves some out. The data show about 130,000 clones, with roughly 84% seen just once and 1.5% to 2% held by the top ten. This chain joins TRBV6-1 and TRBJ2-3; TRBD1 matches 8 bases. The origin of this receptor is a boy under 18 in good health and CMV-seronegative. Sequencing was done on a sample of PBMCs. This CDR3 reads CASSVQGGKTDTQYF. CDR3 sequence (DNA): TGTGCCAGCAGTGTACAGGGGGGAAAGACAGATACGCAGTATTTT.